This T cell receptor (beta chain) was documented in a study of blood T cell repertoires in COVID-19. About the research overall: Sources were T cells, B-cell-depleted T cells, or PBMCs; the material itself was cDNA or gDNA.

CDR3 size: 17 residues. After removal of 4 bases from V and 1 base from J, the junction contained 8 bases not matched to a gene. Germline V gene lookup returns CDR1 MNHNS and CDR2 SASEGT. Original processing notes: The assay estimated nucleated cells by amplifying reference gene primers. Here immunoSEQ multiplex PCR was the method, and the copy in TCRdb shows in-frame clones only, minus some. V and J calls and clone size are those listed in that table; D and trimming were worked out from the DNA. The table shows about 260,000 clones, with 80% to 90% occurring only once. The sample taken for sequencing was PBMCs or T cells enriched from blood (not recorded which). J is TRBJ2-2 and V is TRBV6-1, with TRBD1 matching over 8 bases. This clonotype was obtained from a woman younger than 35 who had recovered from COVID-19. Here the CDR3 DNA reads TGTGCCAGCAGTGGTCAGGGGGCAAGGGAGAACACCGGGGAGCTGTTTTTT. It specifies CASSGQGARENTGELFF.